The present T cell receptor beta chain was sequenced within a study of blood T cell repertoires in COVID-19. Overall study: PBMCs, B-cell-depleted T cells, or T cells provided the cDNA or gDNA that made up the material.

Clones were read by immunoSEQ multiplex PCR, and TCRdb kept only the in-frame ones, dropping some. The profile shows roughly 200,000 clones, around 79% of them singletons. There are 17 residues in the CDR3. V lost 4 bases to trimming and J lost 0 bases, with 14 bases between them. Looked up from germline, CDR1 is SGHTS and CDR2 is YDEGEE. Seattle patients were enrolled during active infection and followed longitudinally. The specimen sequenced was peripheral blood. The clonotype originates from a woman aged 40 to 55 with COVID-19, enrolled during active disease. The J gene is TRBJ2-6, the V gene TRBV5-8, with D perhaps matching TRBD1 (6 bases). CDR3 in DNA: TGTGCCAGCAGCACAGGGACCTATACCTCTGGGGCCAACGTCCTGACTTTC. Its protein is CASSTGTYTSGANVLTF.